This entry describes one TCR beta chain. The data originate from a study of cytotoxic CD8 clonotypes in ibrutinib-treated CLL. Whole-study context: Among patients, some 25 responded partially and 2 completely; 14 then stayed remitted and around 12 progressed after median roughly 73 months.

Profiling relied on immunoSEQ multiplex PCR, and the TCRdb table lists in-frame clones only, not all of them. In the table there are over 120,000 clones, approximately 80% of which are singletons. This CDR3 has 16 residues. CDR1 and CDR2 from the germline V gene are ENHRY and SYGVKD. Trimming cost V 6 bases and J 4 bases, with 22 bases left between them. Sample: PBMCs, taken after 12 months of ibrutinib treatment. The chain joins TRBV10-3 to TRBJ2-7; the D gene could be TRBD1 or TRBD2 (6 bases each). This clonotype was sampled from a human donor with chronic lymphocytic leukemia. The CDR3 coding sequence is TGTGCCATCAGGTCGGGTTCTTACGGGGGCGAATACGAGCAGTACTTC. This translates into CAIRSGSYGGEYEQYF.